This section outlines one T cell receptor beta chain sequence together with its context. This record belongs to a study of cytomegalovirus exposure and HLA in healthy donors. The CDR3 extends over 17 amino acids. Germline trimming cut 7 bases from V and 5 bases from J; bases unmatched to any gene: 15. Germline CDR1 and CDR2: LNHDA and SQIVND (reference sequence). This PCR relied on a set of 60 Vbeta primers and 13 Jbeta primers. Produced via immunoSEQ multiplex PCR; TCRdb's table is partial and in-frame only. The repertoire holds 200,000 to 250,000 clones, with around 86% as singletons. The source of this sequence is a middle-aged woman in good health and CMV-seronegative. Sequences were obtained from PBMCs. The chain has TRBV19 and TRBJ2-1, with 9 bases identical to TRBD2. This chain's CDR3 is CASTPWRLADANNEQFF. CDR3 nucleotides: TGTGCCAGTACTCCTTGGAGACTAGCGGATGCTAACAATGAGCAGTTCTTC.